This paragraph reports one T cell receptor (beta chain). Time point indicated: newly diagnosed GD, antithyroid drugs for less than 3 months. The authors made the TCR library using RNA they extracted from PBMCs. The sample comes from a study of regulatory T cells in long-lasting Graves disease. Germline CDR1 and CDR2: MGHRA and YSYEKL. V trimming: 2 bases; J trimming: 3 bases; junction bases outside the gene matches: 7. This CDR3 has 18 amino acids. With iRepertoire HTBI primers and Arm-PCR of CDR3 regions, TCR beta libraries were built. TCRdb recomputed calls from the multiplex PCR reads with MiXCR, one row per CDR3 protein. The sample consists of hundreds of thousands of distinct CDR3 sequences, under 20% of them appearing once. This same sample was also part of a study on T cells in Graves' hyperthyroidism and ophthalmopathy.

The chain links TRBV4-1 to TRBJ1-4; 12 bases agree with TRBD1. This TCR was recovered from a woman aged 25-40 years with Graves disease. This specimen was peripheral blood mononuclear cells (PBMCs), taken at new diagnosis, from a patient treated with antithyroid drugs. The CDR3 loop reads CASSQLPGQGAANEKLFF. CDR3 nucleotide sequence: TGCGCCAGCAGCCAACTACCGGGACAGGGGGCTGCTAATGAAAAACTGTTTTTT.